One sample yielded the 24 T cell receptor beta chains listed below, sequenced in a study of type 1 regulatory T cells. Their cognate antigens are unknown. From the reads, TCRdb called clonotypes with MiXCR, one entry per CDR3 protein. The table has about 65,000 distinct CDR3 sequences, more than 45% seen once. The sample consisted of cultured non-Tr1 T cells, either the whole culture or a sorted T cell fraction (not recorded which). These receptor sequences come from a human donor in good health.

The V and J genes are TRBV20-1 and TRBJ1-2, with 10 bases lining up with TRBD1. Looked up from germline, CDR1 is DFQATT and CDR2 is SNEGSKA (reference sequence). This CDR3 contains 13 residues. With V trimmed by 6 bases and J by 5 bases, 6 bases remained unmatched. The DNA of the CDR3 is TGCAGTGCGGCCGGACAGGGGGGGTATGGCTACACCTTC. It specifies CSAAGQGGYGYTF.

This chain connects TRBV7-9 to TRBJ2-7; TRBD1 might be the D (5 bases). This CDR3 contains 12 residues. The ends were cut back, 4 bases at V and 6 bases at J, with 10 bases in the middle. Germline V gene data show CDR1 as SEHNR and CDR2 as FQNEAQ (reference sequence). The CDR3 DNA sequence: TGTGCCAGCAGCTCCGCTAGGGGCGAGCAGTACTTC. Translation: CASSSARGEQYF.

This clonotype was detected a few times. This chain links TRBV4-2 with TRBJ2-7; a possible D gene is TRBD2 (6 bases). Looked up from germline, CDR1 is LGHNA and CDR2 is YNFKEQ. V lost 3 bases and J lost 3, with 12 bases in between. CDR3 length: 14 amino acids. The CDR3 region has the DNA TGTGCCAGCAGCCAGCCTCCGGGACTCTACGAGCAGTACTTC. It is translated as CASSQPPGLYEQYF.

In this sample, this clonotype turned up a few times. This chain uses TRBV20-1 with TRBJ1-1; D call uncertain. CDR3 length: 13 amino acids. Germline V gene lookup returns CDR1 DFQATT and CDR2 SNEGSKA (reference sequence). V dropped 6 bases and J dropped 0 bases, with 11 bases sitting between them. The CDR3 DNA follows: TGCAGTGCGGGGTCGGGAATGAACACTGAAGCTTTCTTT. Amino acid sequence: CSAGSGMNTEAFF.

The V and J genes are TRBV6-2 or TRBV6-3 and TRBJ2-7; 11 bases match TRBD1. The germline gives CDR1 MNHEY, CDR2 SVGEGT. This CDR3 is 14 amino acids long. Losses at the gene ends were 7 bases for V and 4 bases for J; bases not matched to a gene: 6. CDR3 residues: CASKRGTGGYEQYF. As DNA, the CDR3 is TGTGCCAGCAAACGGGGGACAGGGGGGTACGAGCAGTACTTC.

J is TRBJ2-1 and V is TRBV4-1; TRBD2 agrees at 14 bases. V trimming: 6 bases; J trimming: 6 bases; junction bases outside the gene matches: 7. Germline lookup yields CDR1 MGHRA and CDR2 YSYEKL. The CDR3 length is 16 residues. CDR3 bases: TGCGCCAGCAGGCCGACTAGCGGGGGGGCCAGCAATGAGCAGTTCTTC. Amino acids: CASRPTSGGASNEQFF.

The chain is built from TRBV5-1 and TRBJ2-5; either TRBD1 or TRBD2 may supply D (5 bases each). The germline gives CDR1 SGHRS, CDR2 YFSETQ. The CDR3 is 15 residues long. V lost 0 bases, J lost 2 bases, and 11 bases lay in between. The DNA for the CDR3 is TGCGCCAGCAGCTTGGATACGGGGCCTCAAGAGACCCAGTACTTC. This translates into CASSLDTGPQETQYF.

The rearrangement joins TRBV5-1 to TRBJ2-7; 8 nucleotides align to TRBD1. The germline V gene encodes CDR1 SGHRS and CDR2 YFSETQ. The CDR3 loop spans 15 amino acids. V lost 0 bases and J lost 0; bases outside the gene matches: 2. The CDR3, as DNA: TGCGCCAGCAGCTTGGGGGACAGGAGCTCCTACGAGCAGTACTTC. Amino acids: CASSLGDRSSYEQYF.

J is TRBJ2-6 and V is TRBV28; D is possibly TRBD1 (5 bases). Germline CDR1 MDHEN, CDR2 SYDVKM. The CDR3 spans 16 residues. Trimming took off 2 bases at V and 0 bases at J, with 8 bases between the two ends. Here the CDR3 DNA reads TGTGCCAGCAGTTTAGGACACCCCTCTGGGGCCAACGTCCTGACTTTC. This translates into CASSLGHPSGANVLTF. The variable domain in full, completed from reference TRBV28 and TRBJ2-6, reads DVKVTQSSRYLVKRTGEKVFLECVQDMDHENMFWYRQDPGLGLRLIYFSYDVKMKEKGDIPEGYSVSREKKERFSLILESASTNQTSMYLCASSLGHPSGANVLTFGAGSRLTVL.

This clonotype was detected only a few times. V and J are TRBV28 and TRBJ2-1; the D gene is possibly TRBD2 (7 bases). This CDR3 region has 16 residues. V lost 8 bases to trimming and J lost 0 bases, with 17 bases between them. Germline CDR1 is MDHEN and CDR2 is SYDVKM. CDR3 sequence: CASAVPAGASYNEQFF. The CDR3 coding sequence is TGTGCCAGCGCCGTTCCCGCGGGGGCCTCCTACAATGAGCAGTTCTTC.

The V gene is TRBV7-8, the J gene TRBJ2-1; D is ambiguous. CDR1 and CDR2 (germline): SGHVS, FQNEAQ. V lost 5 bases and J 0 bases, leaving 5 bases between the germline ends. The CDR3 covers 13 residues. The CDR3: CASSPRSYNEQFF. CDR3 DNA sequence: TGTGCCAGCAGCCCCCGCTCCTACAATGAGCAGTTCTTC. The full variable domain, completed using reference TRBV7-8 and TRBJ2-1, is GAGVSQSPRYKVAKRGQDVALRCDPISGHVSLFWYQQALGQGPEFLTYFQNEAQLDKSGLPSDRFFAERPEGSVSTLKIQRTQQEDSAVYLCASSPRSYNEQFFGPGTRLTVL.

The rearrangement uses TRBV3-1 and TRBJ1-2; D is unclear. V gave up 1 base and J gave up 4 bases, with 10 bases separating them. Germline V gives CDR1 LGHDT, CDR2 YNNKEL (reference sequence). There are 14 residues in the CDR3. The CDR3: CASSQARSPYGYTF. The CDR3 bases are TGTGCCAGCAGCCAAGCCAGGAGCCCCTATGGCTACACCTTC.

V and J are TRBV7-8 and TRBJ1-3; weak D call: TRBD1 (5 bases). There are 16 residues in the CDR3. Trimming shortened V by 5 bases and J by 2 bases, and 16 bases separated the two germline ends. CDR1 is SGHVS, CDR2 FQNEAQ, per germline. In DNA, the CDR3 is TGTGCCAGCAGCCGGGGATGGGGCGGCACTGGAAACACCATATATTTT. Translating gives CASSRGWGGTGNTIYF.

The J gene is TRBJ2-3, the V gene TRBV24-1; D uncertain. V lost 0 bases to trimming and J lost 4 bases, with 7 bases between them. Germline CDR1 is KGHDR and CDR2 is SFDVKD. The CDR3 is made up of 14 amino acids. The CDR3 region is CATSDLTVADTQYF. CDR3 nucleotides: TGTGCCACCAGTGATTTGACTGTGGCAGATACGCAGTATTTT.

A few counts support this clonotype. This chain uses TRBV6-5 with TRBJ1-5; the D is unclear. The germline V gene has CDR1 MNHEY and CDR2 SVGAGI. The ends were cut back, 4 bases at V and 2 bases at J, with 12 bases in the middle. The CDR3 has 15 residues. The CDR3 sequence: CASSSQGGGNQPQHF. The CDR3 DNA sequence: TGTGCCAGCAGTTCCCAAGGTGGAGGCAATCAGCCCCAGCATTTT.

The gene calls are TRBV7-8 and TRBJ2-7; no reliable D call. Trimming left V 4 bases short and J 6 bases short, with 13 bases between. CDR3 length equals 13 residues. Germline CDR1 reads SGHVS; CDR2 reads FQNEAQ. The CDR3 loop reads CASSSTPRAEQYF. The CDR3 DNA sequence: TGTGCCAGCAGCTCCACCCCGAGAGCCGAGCAGTACTTC. The complete variable domain, with remaining parts taken from reference TRBV7-8 and TRBJ2-7, reads GAGVSQSPRYKVAKRGQDVALRCDPISGHVSLFWYQQALGQGPEFLTYFQNEAQLDKSGLPSDRFFAERPEGSVSTLKIQRTQQEDSAVYLCASSSTPRAEQYFGPGTRLTVT.

This clonotype was counted only a few times. V gene TRBV2 combines with J gene TRBJ2-3, with D perhaps matching TRBD1 or TRBD2 (6 bases each). Per germline, CDR1 SNHLY and CDR2 FYNNEI. Trimming cost V 8 bases and J 3 bases, with 18 bases left between them. The CDR3 length is 15 residues. The CDR3 reads CASAFGGAGTDTQYF. Written as DNA, the CDR3 is TGTGCCAGCGCATTCGGGGGCGCGGGTACAGATACGCAGTATTTT. Using reference TRBV2 and TRBJ2-3 for the parts outside the CDR3, the full variable domain is EPEVTQTPSHQVTQMGQEVILRCVPISNHLYFYWYRQILGQKVEFLVSFYNNEISEKSEIFDDQFSVERPDGSNFTLKIRSTKLEDSAMYFCASAFGGAGTDTQYFGPGTRLTVL.

V and J are TRBV6-1 and TRBJ2-7; 7 bases align to TRBD1. Germline CDR1 and CDR2: MNHNS and SASEGT. This CDR3 contains 15 residues. J gave up 4 bases and V 3 bases, and 9 bases lay outside the gene matches. This CDR3 reads CASSDTGARWYEQYF. The CDR3 DNA reads as TGTGCCAGCAGTGATACAGGGGCGAGGTGGTACGAGCAGTACTTC.

Of note for this clonotype: Germline is not matched at one junction end, which may reflect a read error. The genes are TRBV27 and TRBJ2-1; 14 bases agree with TRBD2. Germline CDR1 MNHEY, CDR2 SMNVEV (reference sequence). The CDR3 is 17 amino acids. CDR3 DNA: TGTGCCAGCAGTTTATCTGGACTAGCGGGGGGTTTGAATGAGCAGCTCTTC. Translation gives CASSLSGLAGGLNEQLF.

This chain connects TRBV25-1 to TRBJ1-3, with D uncertain. CDR3 length: 14 residues. In germline, CDR1 is MGHDK, CDR2 SYGVNS. V lost 3 bases and J 4 bases, leaving 10 bases between the germline ends. This CDR3 reads CASSDPEKGNTIYF. DNA of the CDR3: TGTGCCAGCAGTGACCCTGAAAAAGGAAACACCATATATTTT.

The rearrangement joins TRBV4-1 to TRBJ1-6, with 9 bases that match TRBD1. V was clipped by 0 bases and J by 6 bases; unmatched bases: 3. This CDR3 contains 16 residues. Germline V gene lookup returns CDR1 MGHRA and CDR2 YSYEKL. The CDR3, as DNA: TGCGCCAGCAGCCAAGACGGACAGGGGAGTAATTCACCCCTCCACTTT. Protein product: CASSQDGQGSNSPLHF.

The chain employs TRBV20-1 and TRBJ2-5, with TRBD1 identical over 9 bases. The J segment lost 10 bases and the V segment lost 5 bases, leaving 14 bases of the junction unmatched. Germline V gives CDR1 DFQATT, CDR2 SNEGSKA (reference sequence). The length of the CDR3 is 14 residues. The CDR3 loop is CSAGSFRDRDDQYF. The CDR3, as DNA: TGCAGTGCTGGCTCCTTCCGGGACAGGGATGACCAGTACTTC.

The chain couples TRBV7-2 to TRBJ1-2; D gene unclear. CDR1 SGHTA and CDR2 FQGNSA come from the germline V gene. The CDR3 totals 13 residues. The ends were cut back, 3 bases at V and 7 bases at J, with 12 bases in the middle. CDR3 DNA sequence: TGTGCCAGCAGCTTTGGGATCAAACGTGGCTACACCTTC. It codes for CASSFGIKRGYTF.

This chain joins TRBV20-1 and TRBJ1-2; D is unclear. Deletions cut 0 bases from V and 3 bases from J, with 14 bases between. This CDR3 spans 15 amino acids. Looked up from germline, CDR1 is DFQATT and CDR2 is SNEGSKA (reference sequence). The CDR3 DNA sequence: TGCAGTGCTAGAGATTATCCGGGAGGGCACTATGGCTACACCTTC. Amino acids: CSARDYPGGHYGYTF.